A selection of T cell receptor beta chains follows, all from one sample in a study of OX40 agonist ivuxolimab in advanced cancers. This table comes from immunoSEQ multiplex PCR, and its TCRdb copy is limited to in-frame clones, with some not included. The data hold 55,000 to 80,000 clones, with 86% observed a single time. The sequences come from CD4+ or CD8+ T cells sorted from blood, collected in a trial of the OX40 agonist ivuxolimab. The receptors come from an adult with an advanced solid tumor such as melanoma, head and neck, liver or kidney cancer. The CDR3 runs from the conserved cysteine through the conserved F or W. Each record gives: clone size, V gene, D gene, J gene, CDR3 protein, CDR3 DNA. The D gene is left open where the match is weak. Clone size, where shown, is once, few, many, or a class for clones that have expanded.

.,TRBV28,.,TRBJ1-2,CASSTGYYGYTF,TGTGCCAGCAGCACAGGGTACTATGGCTACACCTTC
.,TRBV11-3,.,TRBJ2-3,CASSLWGESTDTQYF,TGTGCCAGCAGCTTATGGGGAGAAAGCACAGATACGCAGTATTTT
.,TRBV7-3,TRBD2,TRBJ2-1,CASRSPGTSGGENNEQFF,TGTGCCAGCAGATCGCCCGGGACTAGCGGGGGGGAAAACAATGAGCAGTTCTTC
.,TRBV7-2,.,TRBJ2-5,CASSLTARDGETQYF,TGTGCCAGCAGCTTGACGGCAAGGGATGGAGAGACCCAGTACTTC
.,TRBV6-1,TRBD1,TRBJ1-1,CASSYTGENTEAFF,TGTGCCAGCAGTTATACAGGGGAGAACACTGAAGCTTTCTTT
few,TRBV6-5,.,TRBJ1-1,CASSFPGNTEAFF,TGTGCCAGCAGTTTCCCAGGGAACACTGAAGCTTTCTTT
.,TRBV5-1,.,TRBJ1-1,CASSWDGTEAFF,TGCGCCAGCAGCTGGGATGGCACTGAAGCTTTCTTT
.,TRBV13,.,TRBJ1-2,CASSPGPPRNYGYTF,TGTGCCAGCAGCCCGGGACCCCCGAGGAACTATGGCTACACCTTC
.,TRBV5-6,TRBD2,TRBJ2-7,CASSLLSGGAILEQYF,TGTGCCAGCAGTCTTCTTAGCGGGGGGGCGATCCTCGAGCAGTACTTC
.,TRBV30,TRBD1,TRBJ1-1,CAWSADRVNTEAFF,TGTGCCTGGAGTGCCGACAGGGTGAACACTGAAGCTTTCTTT
few,TRBV5-1,.,TRBJ2-3,CASSFGREPGPDTQYF,TGCGCCAGCAGCTTCGGACGTGAGCCCGGGCCAGATACGCAGTATTTT
.,TRBV5-6,TRBD1,TRBJ2-5,CASSKVPGQGETQYF,TGTGCCAGCAGCAAGGTACCGGGACAGGGAGAGACCCAGTACTTC